This entry lists 14 T cell receptor beta chains sequenced from one sample in a study of T cell responses to AZD1222 COVID-19 vaccine. Profiled with immunoSEQ multiplex PCR; TCRdb holds only in-frame clones, not every one. The sample has over 90,000 clones; around 87% are singletons. Here the sequenced sample was peripheral blood, taken 28 days after the second AZD1222 dose. These receptors originate from an adult who received the AZD1222 COVID-19 vaccine.

The chain joins TRBV6-5 to TRBJ1-2; 9 bases are shared with TRBD1. After removal of 0 bases from V and 6 bases from J, the junction contained 2 bases not matched to a gene. CDR1 is MNHEY and CDR2 is SVGAGI in the germline V gene. CDR3 length equals 14 residues. DNA for the CDR3: TGTGCCAGCAGTTACTCGGGGACAGGGAATGGCTACACCTTC. Amino acid sequence: CASSYSGTGNGYTF.

V is TRBV30 and J is TRBJ2-5; D call uncertain. The CDR3 has 12 amino acids. The V gene lost 3 bases and the J gene lost 5 bases, with 10 bases spanning the gap. CDR1 GTSNPN and CDR2 SVGIG come from the germline V gene (reference sequence). The CDR3: CAWSPGRETQYF. CDR3 nucleotides: TGTGCCTGGAGCCCAGGCAGGGAGACCCAGTACTTC.

This chain connects TRBV18 to TRBJ2-7; D gene uncertain. The CDR3 spans 14 residues. Deletions cut 2 bases from V and 3 bases from J, with 11 bases between. In germline, CDR1 is KGHSH, CDR2 LQKENI. CDR3 amino acids: CASSPSTNNYEQYF. The CDR3, as DNA: TGTGCCAGCTCACCATCTACCAATAACTACGAGCAGTACTTC. Using reference TRBV18 and TRBJ2-7 for the parts outside the CDR3, the full variable domain is NAGVMQNPRHLVRRRGQEARLRCSPMKGHSHVYWYRQLPEEGLKFMVYLQKENIIDESGMPKERFSAEFPKEGPSILRIQQVVRGDSAAYFCASSPSTNNYEQYFGPGTRLTVT.

V and J are TRBV28 and TRBJ1-1; D is ambiguous. The CDR3 is 13 amino acids. V gave up 6 bases and J gave up 1 base, with 9 bases separating them. Germline V gives CDR1 MDHEN, CDR2 SYDVKM. The CDR3 DNA sequence: TGTGCCAGCAGGGTCTCGACGAACACTGAAGCTTTCTTT. Translation: CASRVSTNTEAFF.

The chain has TRBV5-4 and TRBJ1-1; weak D call: TRBD1 (5 bases). The germline V and J ends were trimmed by 2 bases and 4 bases, with 12 bases remaining between them. CDR1 is SGHNT, CDR2 YYREEE, per germline (reference sequence). CDR3 size: 14 residues. The chain's CDR3 is CASSFEGKGTEAFF. CDR3 DNA: TGTGCCAGCAGCTTTGAGGGGAAGGGCACTGAAGCTTTCTTT.

The rearrangement uses TRBV28 and TRBJ1-2; TRBD1 aligns across 8 bases. V lost 4 bases and J lost 3; bases outside the gene matches: 7. CDR3 length equals 15 residues. The germline V gene has CDR1 MDHEN and CDR2 SYDVKM. The CDR3: CASSWATGAHYGYTF. The CDR3 bases are TGTGCCAGCAGTTGGGCGACAGGGGCGCACTATGGCTACACCTTC.

CDR3 DNA sequence: TGTGCCAGCAGCGACCCACAGGGGGACAATGAGCAGTTCTTC. As protein: CASSDPQGDNEQFF. J is TRBJ2-1 and V is TRBV2; 8 bases are a match to TRBD1. Per the germline V gene, CDR1 is SNHLY and CDR2 is FYNNEI. The J segment lost 5 bases and the V segment lost 6 bases, leaving 6 bases of the junction unmatched. The CDR3 is 14 residues long.

This clone was seen only once. This chain joins TRBV20-1 and TRBJ2-7; D ambiguous. This CDR3 region has 15 residues. Germline V lookup: CDR1 DFQATT, CDR2 SNEGSKA (reference sequence). The V and J ends lost 3 bases and 0 bases respectively, with 15 bases between them. The CDR3, as DNA: TGCAGTGCTAGTGGCGGTAGGCTTAGCTCCTACGAGCAGTACTTC. Translated: CSASGGRLSSYEQYF.

This clone was found once. V usage is TRBV19 and J usage is TRBJ1-5; no clear D. V was cut by 4 bases and J by 0 bases, with 13 bases left in between. Germline-derived CDR1 and CDR2 are LNHDA and SQIVND (reference sequence). The CDR3 extends over 16 amino acids. The CDR3 loop reads CASSTPGEYSNQPQHF. The CDR3 DNA reads TGTGCCAGTAGTACCCCGGGCGAGTATAGCAATCAGCCCCAGCATTTT.

This rearrangement joins TRBV6-5 to TRBJ1-2, with D maybe TRBD1 (5 bases). V lost 6 bases, J lost 5 bases, and 13 bases lay in between. The CDR3 is 13 residues long. Germline loops: CDR1 MNHEY, CDR2 SVGAGI. Written as DNA, the CDR3 is TGTGCCAGCAGCCCGGGACCGCTATATGGCTACACCTTC. It translates to CASSPGPLYGYTF.

Here the CDR3 reads CASSLTSSSGNTIYF. Here the CDR3 DNA reads TGTGCCAGCAGCTTGACGTCTAGCTCTGGAAACACCATATATTTT. The rearrangement joins TRBV5-5 to TRBJ1-3; no clear D gene. Germline V gene sequence: CDR1 SGHKS, CDR2 YYEKEE (reference sequence). This CDR3 is 15 amino acids long. The germline V and J ends were trimmed by 1 base and 0 bases, with 8 bases remaining between them.

The chain has TRBV30 and TRBJ2-1; the D gene is possibly TRBD2 (5 bases). This CDR3 is 14 amino acids long. Germline loops: CDR1 GTSNPN, CDR2 SVGIG (reference sequence). Trimming removed 3 bases at V and 8 bases at J, with 17 bases between. For the CDR3, the DNA is TGTGCCTGGAGCCCACTCCTAGCTTACTATGAGCAGTTCTTC. This sequence encodes CAWSPLLAYYEQFF. The complete variable domain, with remaining parts taken from reference TRBV30 and TRBJ2-1, reads SQTIHQWPATLVQPVGSPLSLECTVEGTSNPNLYWYRQAAGRGLQLLFYSVGIGQISSEVPQNLSASRPQDRQFILSSKKLLLSDSGFYLCAWSPLLAYYEQFFGPGTRLTVL.

The chain employs TRBV29-1 and TRBJ1-1, with TRBD1 as a possible D gene (5 bases). CDR1 and CDR2 from the germline V gene are SQVTM and ANQGSEA. The V and J ends lost 5 bases and 4 bases respectively, with 11 bases between them. This CDR3 has 12 residues. The CDR3 bases are TGCAGCGTTTTAAGGGGAATCACTGAAGCTTTCTTT. It codes for CSVLRGITEAFF. Supplemented by reference TRBV29-1 and TRBJ1-1, the full variable domain reads SAVISQKPSRDICQRGTSLTIQCQVDSQVTMMFWYRQQPGQSLTLIATANQGSEATYESGFVIDKFPISRPNLTFSTLTVSNMSPEDSSIYLCSVLRGITEAFFGQGTRLTVV.

The chain combines TRBV7-3 with TRBJ1-5, with 8 bases aligning to TRBD1. This CDR3 has 14 amino acids. Germline CDR1 and CDR2: SGHTA and FQGTGA. V trimming: 5 bases; J trimming: 4 bases; junction bases outside the gene matches: 4. CDR3 in amino acids: CASSVRDRNQPQHF. Here the CDR3 DNA reads TGTGCCAGCAGCGTCCGGGACAGGAATCAGCCCCAGCATTTT. Looking up the rest from reference TRBV7-3 and TRBJ1-5 gives the full variable domain: GAGVSQTPSNKVTEKGKYVELRCDPISGHTALYWYRQSLGQGPEFLIYFQGTGAADDSGLPNDRFFAVRPEGSVSTLKIQRTERGDSAVYLCASSVRDRNQPQHFGDGTRLSIL.